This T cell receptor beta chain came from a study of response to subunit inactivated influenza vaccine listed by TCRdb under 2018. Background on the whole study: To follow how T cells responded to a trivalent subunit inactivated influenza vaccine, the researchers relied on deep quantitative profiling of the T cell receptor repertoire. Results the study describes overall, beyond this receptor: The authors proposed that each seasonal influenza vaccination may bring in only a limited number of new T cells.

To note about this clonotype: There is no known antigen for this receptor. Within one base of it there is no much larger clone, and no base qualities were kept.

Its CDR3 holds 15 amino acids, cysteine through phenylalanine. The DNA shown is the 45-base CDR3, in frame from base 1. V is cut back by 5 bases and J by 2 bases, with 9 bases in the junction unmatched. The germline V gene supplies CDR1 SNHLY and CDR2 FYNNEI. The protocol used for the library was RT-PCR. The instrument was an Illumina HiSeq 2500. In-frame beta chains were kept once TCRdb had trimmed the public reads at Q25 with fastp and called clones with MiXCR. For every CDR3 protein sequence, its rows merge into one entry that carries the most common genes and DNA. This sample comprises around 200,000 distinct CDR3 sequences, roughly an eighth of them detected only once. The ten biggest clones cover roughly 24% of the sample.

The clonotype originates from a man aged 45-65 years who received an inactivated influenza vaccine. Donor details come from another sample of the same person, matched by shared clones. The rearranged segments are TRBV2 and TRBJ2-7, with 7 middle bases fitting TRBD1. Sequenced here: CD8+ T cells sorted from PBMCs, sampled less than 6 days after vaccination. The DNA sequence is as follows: TGTGCCAGCAGTATTACCGGGACAGTCACCTACGAGCAGTACTTC. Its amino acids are CASSITGTVTYEQYF.